One sample yielded the 20 T cell receptor beta chains listed below, sequenced in a study of blood T cell repertoires in COVID-19. Profiled with immunoSEQ multiplex PCR; TCRdb holds only in-frame clones, not every one. Among 150,000 to 200,000 clones listed, about 75% were seen once. The sample comprised peripheral blood. Receptors originate from a woman in her forties or fifties with active or convalescent COVID-19.

The V gene is TRBV30, the J gene TRBJ1-5; 7 bases match TRBD1. The CDR3 is made up of 14 amino acids. The germline CDR1 and CDR2 sequences are GTSNPN and SVGIG (reference sequence). V was pared by 0 bases and J by 2 bases, with 1 base of the junction left unmatched. The CDR3: CAWSVGTGNQPQHF. For the CDR3, the DNA is TGTGCCTGGAGTGTAGGGACAGGCAATCAGCCCCAGCATTTT.

This chain links TRBV30 with TRBJ1-2; D gene unclear. The CDR3 covers 14 residues. Looked up from germline, CDR1 is GTSNPN and CDR2 is SVGIG (reference sequence). V lost 3 bases and J 8 bases, leaving 19 bases between the germline ends. The CDR3 loop reads CAWRSPSIGGGYTF. The CDR3 coding sequence is TGTGCCTGGAGGTCTCCCAGTATAGGAGGCGGCTACACCTTC.

This chain uses TRBV7-3 with TRBJ1-3, with 9 bases fitting TRBD1. The germline V gene encodes CDR1 SGHTA and CDR2 FQGTGA. CDR3 length equals 16 residues. Trimming took 5 bases from V and 0 from J; bases not matched to a gene: 5. The DNA for the CDR3 is TGTGCCAGCAGCCAGACAGGGGGACTCTCTGGAAACACCATATATTTT. This encodes CASSQTGGLSGNTIYF.

V is TRBV7-8 and J is TRBJ1-2, with D perhaps matching TRBD1 (5 bases). Germline CDR1 is SGHVS and CDR2 is FQNEAQ. This CDR3 spans 12 amino acids. Trimming left V 5 bases short and J 7 bases short, with 11 bases between. The CDR3 DNA follows: TGTGCCAGCAGCCTTGTAGGGGTTGGCTACACCTTC. Amino acid sequence: CASSLVGVGYTF.

The J gene is TRBJ1-4, the V gene TRBV27; a possible D gene is TRBD1 (6 bases). This CDR3 has 14 amino acids. V lost 5 bases and J lost 11, with 18 bases in between. Per the germline V gene, CDR1 is MNHEY and CDR2 is SMNVEV (reference sequence). CDR3 sequence: CASSHETGREKLFF. Here the CDR3 DNA reads TGTGCCAGCAGTCATGAAACAGGGCGGGAGAAACTGTTTTTT.

The V call is TRBV7-2, the J call TRBJ2-1; 11 nucleotides align to TRBD2. With V trimmed by 4 bases and J by 4 bases, 6 bases remained unmatched. Germline CDR1 reads SGHTA; CDR2 reads FQGNSA. The CDR3 runs to 16 residues. The CDR3 DNA follows: TGTGCCAGCAGCTCTATAGCGGGGGGGATTTACAATGAGCAGTTCTTC. Its protein is CASSSIAGGIYNEQFF.

In this sample, this clone turned up a few times. The chain recombines TRBV19 with TRBJ1-5; the match to TRBD1 covers 8 bases. Trimming cost V 6 bases and J 7 bases; bases outside gene matches: 14. The CDR3 covers 16 residues. CDR1 LNHDA and CDR2 SQIVND come from the germline V gene (reference sequence). This CDR3 reads CASRPVTGDGGQPQHF. The CDR3 DNA follows: TGTGCCAGTAGACCCGTGACAGGGGATGGTGGCCAGCCCCAGCATTTT.

This clone showed up just once. The chain recombines TRBV29-1 with TRBJ1-1, with D possibly being TRBD1 (5 bases). V lost 3 bases and J 1 base, leaving 18 bases between the germline ends. Germline CDR1 and CDR2: SQVTM and ANQGSEA. This CDR3 spans 16 amino acids. For the CDR3, the DNA is TGCAGCGTTGACCTCGGGGGGGGTGGTGGGAACACTGAAGCTTTCTTT. Translated, it gives CSVDLGGGGGNTEAFF.

The rearrangement joins TRBV11-2 to TRBJ1-1; 7 nucleotides line up with TRBD1. Per germline, CDR1 SGHAT and CDR2 FQNNGV. This CDR3 region has 14 residues. V was pared by 1 base and J by 4 bases, with 3 bases of the junction left unmatched. The CDR3 here is CASSLVEGATEAFF. In DNA form, the CDR3 reads TGTGCCAGCAGCTTAGTGGAGGGGGCCACTGAAGCTTTCTTT.

This clone was seen a few times. V gene TRBV6-5 combines with J gene TRBJ2-1; D is perhaps TRBD1 (5 bases). Germline CDR1 and CDR2: MNHEY and SVGAGI. CDR3 length equals 13 residues. V lost 6 bases to trimming and J lost 7 bases, with 13 bases between them. The CDR3, as DNA: TGTGCCAGCAGACAGGCCGTGGGAAATGAGCAGTTCTTC. Translating gives CASRQAVGNEQFF.

The chain employs TRBV11-2 and TRBJ1-5; 8 bases map to TRBD1. The V and J ends lost 6 bases and 4 bases, in that order; junction bases with no gene match: 5. Germline V CDR1 and CDR2: SGHAT, FQNNGV. This CDR3 comprises 14 residues. CDR3 loop: CASSAGGGNQPQHF. CDR3 bases: TGTGCCAGCAGTGCAGGGGGCGGTAATCAGCCCCAGCATTTT. The complete variable domain, with remaining parts taken from reference TRBV11-2 and TRBJ1-5, reads EAGVAQSPRYKIIEKRQSVAFWCNPISGHATLYWYQQILGQGPKLLIQFQNNGVVDDSQLPKDRFSAERLKGVDSTLKIQPAKLEDSAVYLCASSAGGGNQPQHFGDGTRLSIL.

The chain employs TRBV27 and TRBJ2-7; 7 bases align to TRBD2. V shed 5 bases, J shed 2 bases, and the junction held 12 bases outside the gene matches. The CDR3 has 16 amino acids. Germline V gene sequence: CDR1 MNHEY, CDR2 SMNVEV (reference sequence). CDR3 bases: TGTGCCAGCAGTAAACCGGGACTAAACCTACCCTACGAGCAGTACTTC. Translation gives CASSKPGLNLPYEQYF.

The V and J genes are TRBV6-2 or TRBV6-3 and TRBJ2-1; D possibly corresponds to TRBD2 (5 bases). Trimming shortened V by 2 bases and J by 8 bases, and 13 bases separated the two germline ends. This CDR3 is 14 amino acids long. Per germline, CDR1 MNHEY and CDR2 SVGEGT. The CDR3 coding sequence is TGTGCCAGCAGTTACATAAGCGGTATCGATGAGCAGTTCTTC. Amino acid sequence: CASSYISGIDEQFF.

The chain is built from TRBV6-2 or TRBV6-3 and TRBJ2-1, with D unresolved. Germline CDR1 is MNHEY and CDR2 is SVGEGT. CDR3 size: 12 residues. V lost 2 bases and J lost 12, with 11 bases in between. The CDR3 region is CASSYANARQFF. CDR3 nucleotide sequence: TGTGCCAGCAGTTACGCCAATGCCAGGCAGTTCTTC.

The chain has TRBV19 and TRBJ2-6, with 7 bases identical to TRBD1. The V and J ends lost 6 bases and 2 bases, in that order; junction bases with no gene match: 1. Germline-derived CDR1 and CDR2 are LNHDA and SQIVND (reference sequence). The CDR3 is 14 residues long. CDR3 nucleotide sequence: TGTGCCAGTAGCGACAGGGCTGGGGCCAACGTCCTGACTTTC. Its protein is CASSDRAGANVLTF.

This clone was detected a few times. This chain joins TRBV5-6 and TRBJ1-5; 8 bases map to TRBD1. The CDR3 has 17 amino acids. Per the germline V gene, CDR1 is SGHDT and CDR2 is YYEEEE. With V trimmed by 0 bases and J by 2 bases, 7 bases remained unmatched. This CDR3 is CASSLGKHRGGNQPQHF. The DNA for the CDR3 is TGTGCCAGCAGCTTGGGGAAGCACAGGGGGGGCAATCAGCCCCAGCATTTT.

This clone was seen once. The gene calls are TRBV4-3 and TRBJ2-1, with 10 bases identical to TRBD1. This CDR3 contains 17 residues. From germline, CDR1 is LGHNA and CDR2 YSLEER. J was trimmed by 4 bases and V by 0 bases; bases with no gene match: 6. The CDR3 DNA reads TGCGCCAGCAGCCAAGATCTACTGGGACAGGGGTACAATGAGCAGTTCTTC. Protein: CASSQDLLGQGYNEQFF.

The DNA of the CDR3 is TGTGCCAGCAGTCAAGACAGCCTAGCCAAAAACATTCAGTACTTC. Its protein product is CASSQDSLAKNIQYF. The chain carries TRBV2 and TRBJ2-4; D is perhaps TRBD1 (5 bases). V gave up 5 bases and J gave up 0 bases, with 11 bases separating them. This CDR3 has 15 residues. The germline CDR1 and CDR2 sequences are SNHLY and FYNNEI.

The CDR3 nucleotides read TGCACCAGCAGCCAAGATCGGGCCTCAAGCGGGGGGGCAGCAGATACGCAGTATTTT. It encodes CTSSQDRASSGGAADTQYF. The chain combines TRBV1 with TRBJ2-3; TRBD2 was called by the table and not checked on the DNA. TRBV1 is a documented pseudogene. The CDR3 loop spans 19 amino acids.

This clone was seen a single time. This chain joins TRBV2 and TRBJ2-5; perhaps TRBD2 as D (6 bases). Germline CDR1 reads SNHLY; CDR2 reads FYNNEI. Trimming removed 6 bases from V and 5 bases from J, with 16 bases in between. CDR3 size: 14 residues. CDR3 sequence (DNA): TGTGCCAGCAGCGTGACGGGGGTTGAGGAGACCCAGTACTTC. Encoded protein: CASSVTGVEETQYF.